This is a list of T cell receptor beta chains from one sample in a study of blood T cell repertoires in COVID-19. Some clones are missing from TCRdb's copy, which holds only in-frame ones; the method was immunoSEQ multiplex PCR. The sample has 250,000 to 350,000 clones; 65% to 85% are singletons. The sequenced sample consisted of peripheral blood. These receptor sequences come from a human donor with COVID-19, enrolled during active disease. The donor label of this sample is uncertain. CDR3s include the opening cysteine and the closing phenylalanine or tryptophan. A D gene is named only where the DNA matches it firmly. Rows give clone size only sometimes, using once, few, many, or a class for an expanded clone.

CDR3: CASSLAASGTGNEQFF
DNA: TGCGCCAGCAGCTTGGCGGCTAGCGGGACTGGCAATGAGCAGTTCTTC
J: TRBJ2-1
D: TRBD2
V: TRBV5-1
size: .

CDR3: CASSQVGQGYFF
DNA: TGTGCCAGCAGCCAAGTTGGACAGGGTTACTTCTTC
J: TRBJ2-1
D: TRBD1
V: TRBV3-1/TRBV3-2
size: .

CDR3: CASSEDSSLYYEQYF
DNA: TGTGCCAGCAGTGAGGACAGTTCCCTTTATTACGAGCAGTACTTC
J: TRBJ2-7
D: .
V: TRBV2
size: .

CDR3: CASSLMGASQETQYF
DNA: TGTGCCAGCAGCTTAATGGGGGCCTCACAAGAGACCCAGTACTTC
J: TRBJ2-5
D: .
V: TRBV7-3
size: .

CDR3: CASSLGTYVNTEAFF
DNA: TGTGCCAGCAGCCTTGGGACATACGTTAACACTGAAGCTTTCTTT
J: TRBJ1-1
D: .
V: TRBV3-1/TRBV3-2
size: once

CDR3: CASSTINGLIGYNEQFF
DNA: TGTGCCAGCAGTACTATAAACGGCTTAATTGGCTACAATGAGCAGTTCTTC
J: TRBJ2-1
D: .
V: TRBV28
size: .

CDR3: CASSLVSSLESQHF
DNA: TGTGCCAGCAGCTTAGTCAGTTCCCTGGAGTCCCAGCATTTT
J: TRBJ1-5
D: .
V: TRBV7-2
size: .

CDR3: CASSQSGVRPGDF
DNA: TGTGCCAGCAGCCAATCTGGAGTCCGCCCAGGGGACTTC
J: TRBJ2-7
D: .
V: TRBV16
size: .

CDR3: CASSFGRLGGGNQPQHF
DNA: TGTGCCAGCAGTTTTGGTCGCCTGGGGGGAGGCAATCAGCCCCAGCATTTT
J: TRBJ1-5
D: .
V: TRBV28
size: once

CDR3: CAWSVGGGNYGYTF
DNA: TGTGCCTGGAGTGTAGGTGGGGGCAACTATGGCTACACCTTC
J: TRBJ1-2
D: .
V: TRBV30
size: .

CDR3: CASSQDLAGTIDNEQFF
DNA: TGTGCCAGCAGCCAGGATTTGGCCGGGACTATAGACAATGAGCAGTTCTTC
J: TRBJ2-1
D: TRBD2
V: TRBV3-1/TRBV3-2
size: .

CDR3: CASSNSGFSGYTF
DNA: TGTGCCAGTAGCAACTCAGGGTTCTCTGGCTACACCTTC
J: TRBJ1-2
D: .
V: TRBV19
size: once

CDR3: CASSQGRGREYEQYF
DNA: TGCGCCAGCAGCCAAGGCAGGGGGCGCGAGTACGAGCAGTACTTC
J: TRBJ2-7
D: TRBD1
V: TRBV4-3
size: .

CDR3: CASSGSNQPQHF
DNA: TGTGCCAGTAGCGGTAGCAATCAGCCCCAGCATTTT
J: TRBJ1-5
D: .
V: TRBV19
size: .

CDR3: CASSFSRWNEQFF
DNA: TGTGCCAGCAGTTTTTCGCGGTGGAATGAGCAGTTCTTC
J: TRBJ2-1
D: .
V: TRBV27
size: .

CDR3: CASSPPFTGELFF
DNA: TGTGCCAGCAGCCCCCCTTTTACCGGGGAGCTGTTTTTT
J: TRBJ2-2
D: .
V: TRBV2
size: .

CDR3: CASSQDPVGAPTRGYNEQFF
DNA: TGTGCCAGCAGCCAAGATCCAGTGGGAGCCCCTACCCGGGGGTACAATGAGCAGTTCTTC
J: TRBJ2-1
D: .
V: TRBV3-1/TRBV3-2
size: .

CDR3: CASSDKGLAANTGELFF
DNA: TGCGCCAGCAGTGATAAGGGACTAGCGGCGAACACCGGGGAGCTGTTTTTT
J: TRBJ2-2
D: TRBD2
V: TRBV10-1
size: .

CDR3: CASSLQGPSGNTIYF
DNA: TGTGCCAGCAGCCTGCAGGGGCCCTCTGGAAACACCATATATTTT
J: TRBJ1-3
D: .
V: TRBV5-4
size: few

CDR3: CASSGDRFLYSGANVLTF
DNA: TGCGCCAGCAGCGGAGACAGGTTCCTCTACTCTGGGGCCAACGTCCTGACTTTC
J: TRBJ2-6
D: .
V: TRBV5-1
size: once

CDR3: CASSRGLFQETQYF
DNA: TGTGCCAGCAGCCGGGGACTCTTCCAAGAGACCCAGTACTTC
J: TRBJ2-5
D: .
V: TRBV7-2
size: once

CDR3: CASSSLQGSAYGYTF
DNA: TGCGCCAGCAGCTCGCTGCAGGGGTCCGCCTATGGCTACACCTTC
J: TRBJ1-2
D: .
V: TRBV5-1
size: .

CDR3: CASSLLTGGVRGQETQYF
DNA: TGTGCCAGCAGCCTCCTTACAGGCGGGGTTCGGGGCCAAGAGACCCAGTACTTC
J: TRBJ2-5
D: .
V: TRBV25-1
size: .

CDR3: CASGSGLAVTEQYF
DNA: TGTGCTAGTGGTTCAGGACTAGCGGTTACCGAGCAGTACTTC
J: TRBJ2-7
D: TRBD2
V: TRBV12-5
size: once

CDR3: CASSAGQGLYGYTF
DNA: TGCGCCAGCAGCGCGGGACAGGGGTTGTATGGCTACACCTTC
J: TRBJ1-2
D: TRBD1
V: TRBV5-1
size: .

CDR3: CASRQGTVEAFF
DNA: TGTGCCAGCAGGCAGGGGACGGTCGAAGCTTTCTTT
J: TRBJ1-1
D: .
V: TRBV7-8
size: .

CDR3: CASSFGQANSPLHF
DNA: TGTGCCAGCAGCTTTGGGCAGGCGAATTCACCCCTCCACTTT
J: TRBJ1-6
D: .
V: TRBV5-4
size: .

CDR3: CASSLGQGAFF
DNA: TGTGCCAGCAGCCTGGGACAGGGAGCTTTCTTT
J: TRBJ1-1
D: TRBD1
V: TRBV3-1/TRBV3-2
size: .

CDR3: CASSVPGQVVSSGNTIYF
DNA: TGCGCCAGCAGCGTCCCGGGACAGGTAGTGAGCTCTGGAAACACCATATATTTT
J: TRBJ1-3
D: TRBD1
V: TRBV10-2
size: .

CDR3: CASSIATGVGNTEAFF
DNA: TGTGCCAGTAGTATAGCGACAGGGGTCGGGAACACTGAAGCTTTCTTT
J: TRBJ1-1
D: TRBD1
V: TRBV19
size: .

CDR3: CASSTRQGVGYEQYF
DNA: TGTGCCAGCAGTACCCGACAGGGTGTCGGGTACGAGCAGTACTTC
J: TRBJ2-7
D: TRBD1
V: TRBV27
size: .

CDR3: CASSRGDGSTNEKLFF
DNA: TGTGCCAGCTCCAGGGGGGACGGATCAACTAATGAAAAACTGTTTTTT
J: TRBJ1-4
D: TRBD1
V: TRBV18
size: .

CDR3: CASSNDRGSNTGELFF
DNA: TGTGCCAGCAGCAACGACAGGGGGTCGAACACCGGGGAGCTGTTTTTT
J: TRBJ2-2
D: .
V: TRBV21-1
size: once

CDR3: CASSIDSGGEQFF
DNA: TGTGCCAGTAGTATAGATAGCGGGGGGGAGCAGTTCTTC
J: TRBJ2-1
D: TRBD2
V: TRBV19
size: .

CDR3: CATGTSTDTQYF
DNA: TGTGCCACCGGGACTAGCACAGATACGCAGTATTTT
J: TRBJ2-3
D: .
V: TRBV24-1
size: .

CDR3: CASSYPGAEAFF
DNA: TGTGCCAGCAGTTACCCCGGGGCTGAAGCTTTCTTT
J: TRBJ1-1
D: .
V: TRBV6-5
size: few

CDR3: CASSQEVRDSRGYTF
DNA: TGTGCCAGCAGCCAAGAGGTCCGGGACTCAAGAGGCTACACCTTC
J: TRBJ1-2
D: .
V: TRBV3-1/TRBV3-2
size: .

CDR3: CASSPLAAFVADEQYF
DNA: TGTGCCAGCAGTCCCCTGGCGGCCTTTGTGGCCGACGAGCAGTACTTC
J: TRBJ2-7
D: .
V: TRBV28
size: .

CDR3: CASGSAGAPLAYEQYF
DNA: TGTGCCAGCGGCAGCGCGGGAGCCCCCTTAGCCTACGAGCAGTACTTC
J: TRBJ2-7
D: TRBD2
V: TRBV7-3
size: .

CDR3: CASWGVSYEQYF
DNA: TGTGCCAGCTGGGGGGTCTCCTACGAGCAGTACTTC
J: TRBJ2-7
D: .
V: TRBV6-5
size: .

CDR3: CASGGQIDAGELFF
DNA: TGTGCCAGTGGGGGACAGATCGACGCCGGGGAGCTGTTTTTT
J: TRBJ2-2
D: TRBD1
V: TRBV6-5
size: .

CDR3: CASSFVQRFYGYTF
DNA: TGTGCCAGCAGTTTCGTCCAGCGCTTCTATGGCTACACCTTC
J: TRBJ1-2
D: .
V: TRBV28
size: .

CDR3: CASRIQGLNTEAFF
DNA: TGTGCCAGTAGGATACAGGGGCTGAACACTGAAGCTTTCTTT
J: TRBJ1-1
D: TRBD1
V: TRBV19
size: .

CDR3: CASSLPGQAPYEQYF
DNA: TGCGCCAGCAGCTTACCCGGACAGGCGCCTTACGAGCAGTACTTC
J: TRBJ2-7
D: TRBD1
V: TRBV5-1
size: .

CDR3: CASSRLATGDTEAFF
DNA: TGTGCCAGCAGTAGACTCGCCACAGGTGACACTGAAGCTTTCTTT
J: TRBJ1-1
D: .
V: TRBV6-5
size: once

CDR3: CASSQPGTGLNTEAFF
DNA: TGTGCCAGCAGCCAACCGGGGACAGGCCTTAACACTGAAGCTTTCTTT
J: TRBJ1-1
D: TRBD1
V: TRBV4-2
size: .

CDR3: CASSPGLGNEQFF
DNA: TGTGCCAGCAGCCCTGGACTCGGCAATGAGCAGTTCTTC
J: TRBJ2-1
D: .
V: TRBV5-6
size: .

CDR3: CASSLAGMNTEAFF
DNA: TGCGCCAGCAGCTTGGCGGGGATGAACACTGAAGCTTTCTTT
J: TRBJ1-1
D: .
V: TRBV5-1
size: .

CDR3: CASSQDPSTETQYF
DNA: TGTGCCAGCAGCCAAGACCCTAGCACAGAGACCCAGTACTTC
J: TRBJ2-5
D: .
V: TRBV3-1/TRBV3-2
size: .

CDR3: CASNRDYNSPLHF
DNA: TGTGCCAGCAATAGAGATTATAATTCACCCCTCCACTTT
J: TRBJ1-6
D: .
V: TRBV2
size: .

CDR3: CASSFLSPDTGELFF
DNA: TGTGCCAGCAGCTTTTTATCCCCCGACACCGGGGAGCTGTTTTTT
J: TRBJ2-2
D: .
V: TRBV5-5
size: .

CDR3: CATGPGLAGQETQYF
DNA: TGTGCCACGGGGCCGGGACTAGCGGGCCAAGAGACCCAGTACTTC
J: TRBJ2-5
D: TRBD2
V: TRBV15
size: few